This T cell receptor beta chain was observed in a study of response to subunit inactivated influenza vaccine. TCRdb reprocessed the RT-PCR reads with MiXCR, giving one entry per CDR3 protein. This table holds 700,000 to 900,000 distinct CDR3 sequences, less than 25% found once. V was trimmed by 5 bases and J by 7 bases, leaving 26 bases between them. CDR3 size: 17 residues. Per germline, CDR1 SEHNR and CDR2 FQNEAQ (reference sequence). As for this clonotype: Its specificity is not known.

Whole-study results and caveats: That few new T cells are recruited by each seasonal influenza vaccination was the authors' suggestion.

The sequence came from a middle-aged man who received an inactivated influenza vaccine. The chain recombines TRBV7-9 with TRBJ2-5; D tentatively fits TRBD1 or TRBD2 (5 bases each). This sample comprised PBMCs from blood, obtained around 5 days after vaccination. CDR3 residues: CASSPIAGLGVSGTQYF. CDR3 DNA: TGTGCCAGCAGCCCCATAGCAGGGCTCGGGGTCAGTGGGACCCAGTACTTC.